This T cell receptor (beta chain) was documented in a study of blood T cells in healthy people across ages. Study-level findings and limits: Diversity was higher, and naive CD4+ cells more numerous, in long-lived donors than in aged donors. Diversity figures derived from one million T cells were judged to underestimate the true value.

The CDR3 spans 16 residues. Trimming stripped 1 base from V and 0 bases from J, with 16 bases between. Germline CDR1 is DFQATT and CDR2 is SNEGSKA (reference sequence). As concerns this clonotype: Its antigen remains unknown.

Together with a sample-barcoded 5' primer, a J-beta primer mix was included in a second PCR lasting about 7 to 12 cycles. Using its own MiXCR run on the 5' RACE reads, TCRdb lists one record per CDR3 protein. The table records 710,000 or so distinct CDR3 sequences, about 20% of them present only once. Total RNA was extracted at no less than 5.5 micrograms per sample. The chain couples TRBV20-1 to TRBJ2-7; no definite D call. Material: blood. The source is a man between 65 and 85 years old in good health. As DNA, the CDR3 is TGCAGTGCTAGAGGTCAAGAGGCCTACCTCTCCTACGAGCAGTACTTC. As protein: CSARGQEAYLSYEQYF.